This TCR beta chain was profiled in a study of blood T cell repertoires in COVID-19. Background on the study: Samples of COVID-19 (acute and convalescent) were obtained from the United States, Italy and Spain.

CDR1 and CDR2 from the germline V gene are KGHSH and LQKENI. The junction had 7 bases not matched to a gene; V was cut back by 6 bases and J by 4 bases. This CDR3 is 14 amino acids long. Method: immunoSEQ multiplex PCR; TCRdb's copy keeps in-frame clones and lacks some. The sample holds about 16,000 clones, around 89% seen once. V is TRBV18 and J is TRBJ2-3; TRBD2 aligns across 7 bases. The sequenced material came from peripheral blood. This TCR was recovered from a human donor in a cohort sampled during active COVID-19. The CDR3 bases are TGTGCCAGCTCCCCAAGCGGGACCTCAGATACGCAGTATTTT. It codes for CASSPSGTSDTQYF.